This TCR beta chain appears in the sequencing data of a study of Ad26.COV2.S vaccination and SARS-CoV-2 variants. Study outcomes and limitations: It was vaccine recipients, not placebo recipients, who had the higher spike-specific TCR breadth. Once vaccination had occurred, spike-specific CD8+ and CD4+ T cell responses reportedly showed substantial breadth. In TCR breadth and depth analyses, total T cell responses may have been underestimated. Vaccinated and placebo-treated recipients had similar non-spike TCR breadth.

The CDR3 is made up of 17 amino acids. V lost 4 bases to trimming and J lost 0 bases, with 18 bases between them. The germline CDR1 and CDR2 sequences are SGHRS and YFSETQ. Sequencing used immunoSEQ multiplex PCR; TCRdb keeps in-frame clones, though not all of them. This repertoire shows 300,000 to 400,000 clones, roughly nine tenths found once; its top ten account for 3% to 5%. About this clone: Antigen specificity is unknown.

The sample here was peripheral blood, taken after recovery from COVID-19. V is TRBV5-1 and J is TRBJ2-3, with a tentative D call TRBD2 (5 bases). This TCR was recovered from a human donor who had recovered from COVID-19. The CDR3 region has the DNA TGCGCCAGCAGCCCCGACGGAGGAGCCACTAGCACAGATACGCAGTATTTT. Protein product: CASSPDGGATSTDTQYF.